Here is one T cell receptor beta chain with its context. Its target is unknown. The data were obtained in a study of T cell responses to AZD1222 COVID-19 vaccine. The study's findings and limits: Among spike-specific TCRs, nearly half reportedly target unmutated variant regions. Spike-specific TCR repertoires showed rising breadth and depth after two AZD1222 doses.

The table came from immunoSEQ multiplex PCR; TCRdb's copy has only in-frame clones and leaves some out. Of roughly 170,000 clones in the sample, roughly nine tenths were seen once. V dropped 6 bases and J dropped 0; count of bases not matched to a gene: 3. CDR3 length: 15 amino acids. Germline CDR1 is SQVTM and CDR2 is ANQGSEA. The starting material was peripheral blood, obtained on day 0 of AZD1222 vaccination. The genes are TRBV29-1 and TRBJ2-3; 13 bases agree with TRBD2. The sequence came from an adult in good health. CDR3 bases: TGCAGCGTGCGGACTAGCGGGGGTAGCACAGATACGCAGTATTTT. Its translation: CSVRTSGGSTDTQYF.